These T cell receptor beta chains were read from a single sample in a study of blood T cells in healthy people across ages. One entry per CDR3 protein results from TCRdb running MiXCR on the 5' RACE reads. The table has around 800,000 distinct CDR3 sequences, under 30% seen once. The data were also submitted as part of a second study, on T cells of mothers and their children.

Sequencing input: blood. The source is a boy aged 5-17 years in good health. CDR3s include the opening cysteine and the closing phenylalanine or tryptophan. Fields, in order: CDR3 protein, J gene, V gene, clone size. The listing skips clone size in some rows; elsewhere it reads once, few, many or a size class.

CDR3 protein: CASSPAGSYEQYF
J gene: TRBJ2-7
V gene: TRBV12-3/TRBV12-4
clone size: many

CDR3 protein: CATSRDRDPGGNIQYF
J gene: TRBJ2-4
V gene: TRBV15
clone size: few

CDR3 protein: CASSERSGTGPGNTIYF
J gene: TRBJ1-3
V gene: TRBV2
clone size: -

CDR3 protein: CASRTGKGWQFF
J gene: TRBJ2-1
V gene: TRBV6-1
clone size: -

CDR3 protein: CATSRELAAYQETQYF
J gene: TRBJ2-5
V gene: TRBV15
clone size: -

CDR3 protein: CSAQGQISNQPQHF
J gene: TRBJ1-5
V gene: TRBV20-1
clone size: -

CDR3 protein: CASSQGQGDGYTF
J gene: TRBJ1-2
V gene: TRBV3-1
clone size: few

CDR3 protein: CASSLRGNTGELFF
J gene: TRBJ2-2
V gene: TRBV5-1
clone size: many

CDR3 protein: CASSRQYWGSSSYEQYF
J gene: TRBJ2-7
V gene: TRBV5-1
clone size: -

CDR3 protein: CASSRGPTRAEQYF
J gene: -
V gene: TRBV6-2/TRBV6-3
clone size: -

CDR3 protein: CASRKGGTTRLINEKLFF
J gene: TRBJ1-4
V gene: TRBV6-1
clone size: -

CDR3 protein: CASSLGGRGYEQYF
J gene: TRBJ2-7
V gene: TRBV7-3
clone size: -

CDR3 protein: CASSQVKGYEQFF
J gene: TRBJ2-1
V gene: TRBV4-1
clone size: few

CDR3 protein: CASSQDGGLAGEQFF
J gene: TRBJ2-1
V gene: TRBV3-1
clone size: few

CDR3 protein: CASSPARGQETQYF
J gene: TRBJ2-5
V gene: TRBV5-1
clone size: many

CDR3 protein: CASSLALGVKAEAFF
J gene: TRBJ1-1
V gene: TRBV7-9
clone size: few

CDR3 protein: CASSEGGSAAYEQYF
J gene: TRBJ2-7
V gene: TRBV2
clone size: few

CDR3 protein: CASSPVKGRQETQYF
J gene: TRBJ2-5
V gene: TRBV11-2
clone size: few

CDR3 protein: CASGLQIFNTEAFF
J gene: TRBJ1-1
V gene: TRBV12-5
clone size: -

CDR3 protein: CASSTAHNEKLFF
J gene: TRBJ1-4
V gene: TRBV2
clone size: few

CDR3 protein: CASSEARVPNYGYTF
J gene: TRBJ1-2
V gene: TRBV6-1
clone size: -

CDR3 protein: CATDPSITGTGRTYEQYF
J gene: TRBJ2-7
V gene: TRBV10-3
clone size: few

CDR3 protein: CASTRRRGKDEKLFF
J gene: TRBJ1-4
V gene: TRBV27
clone size: -

CDR3 protein: CASSLGLSRDTQYF
J gene: TRBJ2-3
V gene: TRBV3-1
clone size: -

CDR3 protein: CASTTDPNQPQHF
J gene: TRBJ1-5
V gene: TRBV2
clone size: -

CDR3 protein: CSVLAGSSHNEQFF
J gene: TRBJ2-1
V gene: TRBV29-1
clone size: few

CDR3 protein: CASSREAGGTGELFF
J gene: TRBJ2-2
V gene: TRBV28
clone size: -

CDR3 protein: CSAEGDKYYEQYF
J gene: TRBJ2-7
V gene: TRBV29-1
clone size: -

CDR3 protein: CASSPSGQQNIQYF
J gene: TRBJ2-4
V gene: TRBV4-1
clone size: -

CDR3 protein: CASSPGLAGGTDTQYF
J gene: TRBJ2-3
V gene: TRBV12-3/TRBV12-4
clone size: many

CDR3 protein: CASSFARAKFNEQFF
J gene: TRBJ2-1
V gene: TRBV7-2
clone size: -

CDR3 protein: CASSRTTQETQYF
J gene: TRBJ2-5
V gene: TRBV7-6
clone size: -

CDR3 protein: CASSFREAGELFF
J gene: TRBJ2-2
V gene: TRBV7-3
clone size: -

CDR3 protein: CASSSDRGWGYTF
J gene: TRBJ1-2
V gene: TRBV11-2
clone size: -

CDR3 protein: CAISDPTLGTDTQYF
J gene: TRBJ2-3
V gene: TRBV10-3
clone size: -

CDR3 protein: CASSFSGSYQETQYF
J gene: TRBJ2-5
V gene: TRBV7-2
clone size: -

CDR3 protein: CASSLTGQGEETQYF
J gene: TRBJ2-5
V gene: TRBV12-3/TRBV12-4
clone size: -